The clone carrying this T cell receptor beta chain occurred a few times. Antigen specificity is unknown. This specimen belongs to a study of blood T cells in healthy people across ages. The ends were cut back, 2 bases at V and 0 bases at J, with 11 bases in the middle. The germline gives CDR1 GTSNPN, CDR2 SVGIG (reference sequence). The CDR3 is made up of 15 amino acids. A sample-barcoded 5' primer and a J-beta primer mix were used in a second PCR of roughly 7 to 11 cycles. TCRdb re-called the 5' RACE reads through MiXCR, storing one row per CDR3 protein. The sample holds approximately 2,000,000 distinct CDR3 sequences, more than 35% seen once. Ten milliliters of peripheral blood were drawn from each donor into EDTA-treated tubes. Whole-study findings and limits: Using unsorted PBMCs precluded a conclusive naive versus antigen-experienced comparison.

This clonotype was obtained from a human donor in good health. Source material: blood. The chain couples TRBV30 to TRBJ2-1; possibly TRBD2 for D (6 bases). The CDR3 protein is CAWSRRGLSYNEQFF. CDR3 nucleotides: TGTGCCTGGAGTCGAAGGGGACTCTCCTACAATGAGCAGTTCTTC.